A selection of T cell receptor beta chains follows, all from one sample in a study of T cells in tumors after PD-1 blockade. Measured with immunoSEQ multiplex PCR; TCRdb has only the in-frame clones, and not every one. The sample includes roughly 14,000 clones, roughly four fifths seen only once; the top ten take roughly 25%. The source was PBMCs, collected after anti-PD-1 treatment. Source of these receptors: a human donor with basal cell carcinoma. The CDR3 runs from the conserved cysteine through the conserved F or W. D genes are given only for firm matches. Clone size, where shown, is once, few, many, or a class for clones that have expanded.

J | size | V | D | DNA | CDR3
TRBJ1-2 | once | TRBV28 | TRBD1 | TGTGCCAGCAGTAATTACAGGGGATATGGCTACACCTTC | CASSNYRGYGYTF
TRBJ2-3 | NA | TRBV5-4 | NA | TGTGCCAGCAGCTTGAGTTCGAACCGACGCACAGATACGCAGTATTTT | CASSLSSNRRTDTQYF
TRBJ2-1 | once | TRBV21-1 | NA | TGTGCCAGCAGCAGGGCGTCCAGCTCCTACAATGAGCAGTTCTTC | CASSRASSSYNEQFF
TRBJ2-7 | NA | TRBV3-1/TRBV3-2 | TRBD2 | TGTGCCAGCAGCCAAGCTAGCGGGCAACCCTACGAGCAGTACTTC | CASSQASGQPYEQYF
TRBJ1-2 | once | TRBV5-6 | NA | TGTGCCAGCAGCCCACCCGGGGGCAGGGGCTATGGCTACACCTTC | CASSPPGGRGYGYTF
TRBJ2-2 | once | TRBV23-1 | NA | TGCGCCAGCAATAACAGGGACGCTCACACCGGGGAGCTGTTTTTT | CASNNRDAHTGELFF
TRBJ2-3 | NA | TRBV14 | NA | TGTGCCAGCAGCCAAGACCCCCCATCCCATTCCCTCACAGATACGCAGTATTTT | CASSQDPPSHSLTDTQYF
TRBJ2-2 | NA | TRBV6-5 | TRBD1 | TGTGCCAGCAGTCGGACAGGGAGGAACACCGGGGAGCTGTTTTTT | CASSRTGRNTGELFF
TRBJ2-5 | NA | TRBV19 | TRBD1 | TGTGCCAGTAGTGGGATGGGACAGGAGCAAGAGACCCAGTACTTC | CASSGMGQEQETQYF
TRBJ1-1 | NA | TRBV5-4 | NA | TGTGCCAGCAGCCGGACGGGACTTCGGTTCATGAACACTGAAGCTTTCTTT | CASSRTGLRFMNTEAFF
TRBJ2-7 | NA | TRBV5-8 | NA | TGTGCCAGCAGCACTTGGGGCAGGGAGCAGTACTTC | CASSTWGREQYF
TRBJ1-2 | once | TRBV18 | NA | TGTGCCAGCTCCATGCAGGACTATGGCTACACCTTC | CASSMQDYGYTF
TRBJ1-5 | NA | TRBV28 | NA | TGTGCCAGCAGTTTTTTTGGGGCTTCAACAAATCAGCCCCAGCATTTT | CASSFFGASTNQPQHF
TRBJ1-2 | NA | TRBV7-3 | TRBD1 | TGTGCCAGCGTACTCTTCAGGACAGGGTTCTATGGCTACACCTTC | CASVLFRTGFYGYTF
TRBJ1-1 | NA | TRBV19 | NA | TGTGCCAGTAGTATCCAGCAGGGTATGGCTTTCTTT | CASSIQQGMAFF
TRBJ2-2 | few | TRBV2 | TRBD2 | TGTGCCAGCATACGGGAGGTGAACACCGGGGAGCTGTTTTTT | CASIREVNTGELFF
TRBJ1-2 | NA | TRBV19 | NA | TGTGCCAGTACCCCGGGGCCACTCTATGGCTACACCTTC | CASTPGPLYGYTF
TRBJ2-5 | NA | TRBV9 | NA | TGTGCCAGCAGCGTAGCCTTAGGGTCTCAAGAGACCCAGTACTTC | CASSVALGSQETQYF
TRBJ2-1 | NA | TRBV27 | TRBD1 | TGTGCCAGCGCAACAGGGGCCCTTGGAGTAGGCAATGAGCAGTTCTTC | CASATGALGVGNEQFF
TRBJ1-5 | NA | TRBV6-5 | NA | TGTGCCAGCAGTTCCCATCTAAATCAGCCCCAGCATTTT | CASSSHLNQPQHF
TRBJ1-1 | NA | TRBV9 | TRBD1 | TGTGCCAGCAGCGCCTCGGGACAGGGTTACACTGAAGCTTTCTTT | CASSASGQGYTEAFF
TRBJ2-7 | NA | TRBV5-4 | TRBD2 | TGTGCCAGCAGCCCACGTGGGGGGGTAACCTACGAGCAGTACTTC | CASSPRGGVTYEQYF
TRBJ2-7 | NA | TRBV7-3 | NA | TGTGCCAGCAGTTTCACCCCCGGGGGCATTAACGAGCAGTACTTC | CASSFTPGGINEQYF
TRBJ2-7 | NA | TRBV7-9 | NA | TGTGCCAGCAGCCCCGTCTACGAGCAGTACTTC | CASSPVYEQYF
TRBJ1-2 | NA | TRBV2 | NA | TGTGCCAGCAGTGAGGGTAGGACAAGCTATGGCTACACCTTC | CASSEGRTSYGYTF
TRBJ1-6 | NA | TRBV2 | NA | TGTGCCAGCAGTGGGGGCCAGGGTAATTCACCCCTCCACTTT | CASSGGQGNSPLHF
TRBJ2-6 | NA | TRBV5-1 | NA | TGCGCCAGCAGCCGCGACCCTTCTGGGGCCAACGTCCTGACTTTC | CASSRDPSGANVLTF